This T cell receptor beta chain was captured in a study of naive CD8 T cells in extremely preterm neonates. A remark on this clone: The antigen remains undetermined.

The assay was immunoSEQ multiplex PCR, and TCRdb's table has in-frame clones only and misses some. The table shows around 6,000 clones, with 95% to 99% occurring only once. Elective cesarean births at roughly 37-41 weeks, without labor or membrane rupture, supplied the cord blood. Excluded: fetal demise, active maternal HSV, known maternal HIV. Study-wide points: Limitations included small sample size and variable preterm productive templates. Preterm CDR3s were shorter than older groups', with fewer N additions and less trimming.

Germline values: CDR1 SQVTM, CDR2 ANQGSEA. V was shortened by 4 bases and J by 6 bases, with 11 bases between the two germline ends. This CDR3 spans 12 amino acids. The chain is built from TRBV29-1 and TRBJ2-3; a weak D match, TRBD2 (6 bases). The origin of this receptor is a newborn in good health. Sequenced sample: naive CD8+ T cells from cord blood. In DNA form, the CDR3 reads TGCAGCGTTGTGCGGGGATTCGATACGCAGTATTTT. It encodes CSVVRGFDTQYF.